Listed below are T cell receptor beta chains from one sample, sequenced in a study of T cells after yellow fever vaccination. Each CDR3 protein is one row after TCRdb ran MiXCR on the 5' RACE reads. The sample has approximately 90,000 distinct CDR3 sequences, about 5.8% seen once. The specimen comprised CD8+ T cells sorted from PBMCs, sampled 10 days after the yellow fever booster vaccination. The source of these receptors is a young man who received the YFV17D yellow fever vaccine. The CDR3 runs from the conserved cysteine through the conserved F or W. D genes are given only for firm matches. Not every row has a clone size; where given, it reads once, few, many or a size class.

CDR3 length,J gene,V gene,clone size,D gene,CDR3 protein,CDR3 DNA
18,TRBJ1-4,TRBV12-3/TRBV12-4,few,.,CASGPPGARGGTNEKLFF,TGTGCCAGCGGGCCCCCGGGGGCGCGAGGTGGAACTAATGAAAAACTGTTTTTT
13,TRBJ2-5,TRBV5-6,few,.,CASSQDSSETQYF,TGTGCCAGCAGCCAAGACAGCTCTGAGACCCAGTACTTC
13,TRBJ2-3,TRBV12-3/TRBV12-4,few,.,CASSLGGMDTQYF,TGTGCCAGCAGTTTGGGCGGGATGGATACGCAGTATTTT
16,TRBJ1-2,TRBV7-9,.,TRBD1,CASSRPGQGADYGYTF,TGTGCCAGCAGTCGCCCGGGACAGGGGGCCGACTATGGCTACACCTTC
15,TRBJ1-1,TRBV5-8,.,TRBD1,CASSPTGTGETEAFF,TGTGCCAGCAGCCCTACCGGGACAGGGGAAACTGAAGCTTTCTTT
13,TRBJ2-1,TRBV7-7,few,.,CASSLGDPNEQFF,TGTGCCAGCAGCTTAGGCGATCCGAATGAGCAGTTCTTC
15,TRBJ2-2,TRBV4-1,few,.,CASSQETAFTGELFF,TGCGCCAGCAGCCAAGAGACGGCTTTCACCGGGGAGCTGTTTTTT
14,TRBJ1-1,TRBV3-1,few,.,CASSDTGYHTEAFF,TGTGCCAGCAGCGATACAGGGTATCACACTGAAGCTTTCTTT
15,TRBJ2-1,TRBV11-2,.,.,CASSLDLNGEAEQFF,TGTGCCAGCAGCTTAGATCTGAACGGGGAAGCTGAGCAGTTCTTC
15,TRBJ2-3,TRBV5-1,few,TRBD1,CASRLGQGAPWGQYF,TGCGCCAGCAGACTCGGACAGGGGGCGCCATGGGGGCAGTATTTT
20,TRBJ2-2,TRBV6-5,few,TRBD2,CASSGPRPGLAGANTGELFF,TGTGCCAGCAGTGGGCCTAGGCCGGGACTAGCGGGAGCGAACACCGGGGAGCTGTTTTTT
14,TRBJ1-1,TRBV6-2/TRBV6-3,many,.,CASSYSPGETEAFF,TGTGCCAGCAGTTACTCCCCGGGAGAGACTGAAGCTTTCTTT
17,TRBJ1-1,TRBV3-1,few,.,CASSQDGPVGGNTEAFF,TGTGCCAGCAGCCAGGACGGTCCGGTGGGCGGGAACACTGAAGCTTTCTTT
14,TRBJ1-1,TRBV12-3/TRBV12-4,.,.,CASSLSSPYTEAFF,TGTGCCAGCAGTTTAAGCAGTCCTTACACTGAAGCTTTCTTT
16,TRBJ1-5,TRBV5-6,many,.,CASSLGGQMSNQPQHF,TGTGCCAGCAGCCTGGGAGGACAAATGAGCAATCAGCCCCAGCATTTT
15,TRBJ2-5,TRBV5-1,.,TRBD2,CASSLAAGVGETQYF,TGCGCCAGCAGCTTGGCCGCGGGGGTTGGGGAGACCCAGTACTTC
16,TRBJ2-2,TRBV5-1,.,.,CASSLEGGANTGELFF,TGCGCCAGCAGCTTGGAGGGGGGCGCGAACACCGGGGAGCTGTTTTTT
17,TRBJ1-4,TRBV9,many,.,CASSVVKLGGTNEKLFF,TGTGCCAGCAGCGTAGTAAAGCTAGGAGGAACTAATGAAAAACTGTTTTTT
15,TRBJ1-1,TRBV6-1,many,TRBD1,CASSEAPTGGTEAFF,TGTGCCAGCAGTGAAGCCCCCACAGGGGGCACTGAAGCTTTCTTT
13,TRBJ2-7,TRBV20-1,.,.,CSAQAGGPYEQYF,TGCAGTGCCCAAGCCGGGGGGCCCTACGAGCAGTACTTC
12,TRBJ2-1,TRBV7-9,few,.,CASSLSRNEQFF,TGTGCCAGCAGCTTAAGCAGAAATGAGCAGTTCTTC
12,TRBJ2-3,TRBV29-1,.,.,CSVDSSTDTQYF,TGCAGCGTTGATTCTAGCACAGATACGCAGTATTTT
13,TRBJ2-1,TRBV9,many,.,CASSPRTVDEQFF,TGTGCCAGCAGCCCCCGGACAGTAGATGAGCAGTTCTTC
13,TRBJ1-1,TRBV25-1,.,.,CASSEGVATEAFF,TGTGCCAGCAGTGAGGGAGTGGCCACTGAAGCTTTCTTT
14,TRBJ2-7,TRBV7-2,few,.,CASSLYPSSYEQYF,TGTGCCAGCAGCTTATACCCGTCCTCCTACGAGCAGTACTTC
15,TRBJ2-7,TRBV25-1,few,.,CASSGPREIAYEQYF,TGTGCCAGCAGCGGCCCCCGGGAAATCGCCTACGAGCAGTACTTC
14,TRBJ1-2,TRBV12-3/TRBV12-4,few,.,CASRGWSANYGYTF,TGTGCCAGCAGAGGGTGGTCCGCTAACTATGGCTACACCTTC